These T cell receptor beta chains were read from a single sample in a study of blood T cell repertoires in COVID-19. Here immunoSEQ multiplex PCR was the method, and the copy in TCRdb shows in-frame clones only, minus some. This sample yields 45,000 to 50,000 clones, of which about 86% are seen a single time; roughly 10% belongs to the top ten. Sequencing was done on a sample of peripheral blood. The receptors were gathered from a human donor in a cohort sampled during active COVID-19. Both conserved end residues are part of each CDR3. D genes are given only for firm matches. For some rows the clone size is stated as once, few or many, or as a class when expanded; others skip it.

j_gene: TRBJ2-7
v_gene: TRBV27
d_gene: TRBD1
abundance: -
CDR3aa: CASSLSRRGRYEQYF
CDR3nt: TGTGCCAGCAGTTTATCGCGCAGGGGGCGATACGAGCAGTACTTC

j_gene: TRBJ2-1
v_gene: TRBV4-1
d_gene: -
abundance: -
CDR3aa: CASSHELGGSSSYNEQFF
CDR3nt: TGCGCCAGCAGCCACGAATTAGGGGGTTCGAGCTCCTACAATGAGCAGTTCTTC

j_gene: TRBJ2-2
v_gene: TRBV7-3
d_gene: -
abundance: few
CDR3aa: CASSLRGNTGELFF
CDR3nt: TGTGCCAGCAGCTTACGGGGGAACACCGGGGAGCTGTTTTTT

j_gene: TRBJ1-1
v_gene: TRBV6-2/TRBV6-3
d_gene: TRBD1
abundance: -
CDR3aa: CASSSPGQGVRTEAFF
CDR3nt: TGTGCCAGCAGTTCCCCGGGACAGGGGGTGAGGACTGAAGCTTTCTTT

j_gene: TRBJ1-5
v_gene: TRBV6-5
d_gene: -
abundance: few
CDR3aa: CASSKTGGAGQPQHF
CDR3nt: TGTGCCAGCAGTAAGACGGGGGGCGCGGGTCAGCCCCAGCATTTT

j_gene: TRBJ1-5
v_gene: TRBV19
d_gene: TRBD1
abundance: -
CDR3aa: CASSLRTGRTNQPQHF
CDR3nt: TGTGCCAGTAGTCTTCGGACAGGGAGGACCAATCAGCCCCAGCATTTT

j_gene: TRBJ1-5
v_gene: TRBV6-2/TRBV6-3
d_gene: -
abundance: once
CDR3aa: CASSYSDAGNQPQHF
CDR3nt: TGTGCCAGCAGTTACTCGGATGCGGGAAATCAGCCCCAGCATTTT

j_gene: TRBJ1-1
v_gene: TRBV29-1
d_gene: -
abundance: -
CDR3aa: CSVTENTEAFF
CDR3nt: TGCAGCGTTACTGAGAACACTGAAGCTTTCTTT

j_gene: TRBJ1-1
v_gene: TRBV27
d_gene: TRBD1
abundance: -
CDR3aa: CASSPATGGYTEAFF
CDR3nt: TGTGCCAGCAGTCCAGCTACAGGGGGCTACACTGAAGCTTTCTTT

j_gene: TRBJ2-5
v_gene: TRBV4-1
d_gene: TRBD2
abundance: -
CDR3aa: CASSHVSSGETQYF
CDR3nt: TGCGCCAGCAGCCATGTGTCTAGCGGAGAGACCCAGTACTTC

j_gene: TRBJ1-6
v_gene: TRBV27
d_gene: TRBD1
abundance: few
CDR3aa: CASSSDRAHTDSPLHF
CDR3nt: TGTGCCAGCAGTTCAGACAGGGCTCACACCGATTCACCCCTCCACTTT

j_gene: TRBJ2-6
v_gene: TRBV5-4
d_gene: -
abundance: once
CDR3aa: CASSFFGANVLTF
CDR3nt: TGTGCCAGCAGCTTCTTTGGGGCCAACGTCCTGACTTTC

j_gene: TRBJ1-2
v_gene: TRBV9
d_gene: -
abundance: few
CDR3aa: CASSVSPTANYGYTF
CDR3nt: TGTGCCAGCAGCGTATCACCGACAGCTAACTATGGCTACACCTTC

j_gene: TRBJ2-7
v_gene: TRBV7-2
d_gene: -
abundance: -
CDR3aa: CASSLRLLTYEQYF
CDR3nt: TGTGCCAGCAGCTTAAGACTGCTAACCTACGAGCAGTACTTC

j_gene: TRBJ2-7
v_gene: TRBV3-1/TRBV3-2
d_gene: TRBD2
abundance: -
CDR3aa: CASSQDIPASGGNEQYF
CDR3nt: TGTGCCAGCAGCCAAGATATACCGGCTAGCGGGGGGAACGAGCAGTACTTC

j_gene: TRBJ2-1
v_gene: TRBV7-9
d_gene: -
abundance: -
CDR3aa: CASSSATGYPGDEQFF
CDR3nt: TGTGCCAGCAGCTCAGCGACAGGGTACCCGGGGGATGAGCAGTTCTTC

j_gene: TRBJ1-1
v_gene: TRBV19
d_gene: TRBD1
abundance: -
CDR3aa: CASINKGALNTEAFF
CDR3nt: TGTGCCAGTATAAATAAGGGGGCCTTGAACACTGAAGCTTTCTTT

j_gene: TRBJ2-1
v_gene: TRBV9
d_gene: TRBD2
abundance: -
CDR3aa: CASSVAGGAGEQFF
CDR3nt: TGTGCCAGCAGCGTAGCTGGGGGAGCGGGAGAGCAGTTCTTC

j_gene: TRBJ1-1
v_gene: TRBV29-1
d_gene: TRBD1
abundance: -
CDR3aa: CSVDRSGSTEAFF
CDR3nt: TGCAGCGTGGACAGGTCGGGGAGCACTGAAGCTTTCTTT

j_gene: TRBJ1-4
v_gene: TRBV2
d_gene: -
abundance: -
CDR3aa: CASERGGGEKLFF
CDR3nt: TGTGCCAGTGAGAGAGGAGGTGGTGAAAAACTGTTTTTT

j_gene: TRBJ1-1
v_gene: TRBV19
d_gene: -
abundance: -
CDR3aa: CASTPGKNTEAFF
CDR3nt: TGTGCCAGTACCCCGGGGAAGAACACTGAAGCTTTCTTT

j_gene: TRBJ1-6
v_gene: TRBV7-9
d_gene: -
abundance: -
CDR3aa: CASSLIGTDSPLHF
CDR3nt: TGTGCCAGCAGCTTAATCGGGACTGATTCACCCCTCCACTTT

j_gene: TRBJ2-3
v_gene: TRBV19
d_gene: -
abundance: -
CDR3aa: CASSPPSRGIDTQYF
CDR3nt: TGTGCCAGTAGTCCCCCCAGCCGAGGGATAGATACGCAGTATTTT

j_gene: TRBJ1-5
v_gene: TRBV7-2
d_gene: -
abundance: -
CDR3aa: CASSLIQGGQPQHF
CDR3nt: TGTGCCAGCAGCTTAATACAGGGCGGTCAGCCCCAGCATTTT

j_gene: TRBJ1-1
v_gene: TRBV5-1
d_gene: TRBD1
abundance: -
CDR3aa: CASSPDGNRGVAFF
CDR3nt: TGCGCCAGCAGCCCGGACGGAAACAGGGGGGTAGCTTTCTTT

j_gene: TRBJ1-5
v_gene: TRBV7-9
d_gene: -
abundance: few
CDR3aa: CASSPLSPGNQPQHF
CDR3nt: TGTGCCAGCAGCCCTCTGAGCCCTGGCAATCAGCCCCAGCATTTT

j_gene: TRBJ2-1
v_gene: TRBV5-1
d_gene: TRBD2
abundance: -
CDR3aa: CASSSVSGYNEQFF
CDR3nt: TGCGCCAGCAGCTCCGTTAGCGGGTACAATGAGCAGTTCTTC

j_gene: TRBJ2-3
v_gene: TRBV13
d_gene: -
abundance: -
CDR3aa: CASSFDLASPSTDTQYF
CDR3nt: TGTGCCAGCAGCTTCGATTTAGCCTCCCCGAGCACAGATACGCAGTATTTT

j_gene: TRBJ1-1
v_gene: TRBV2
d_gene: -
abundance: -
CDR3aa: CASRRGDYMNTEAFF
CDR3nt: TGTGCCAGCAGACGGGGAGATTACATGAACACTGAAGCTTTCTTT

j_gene: TRBJ1-4
v_gene: TRBV28
d_gene: -
abundance: -
CDR3aa: CASTTPIPNEKLFF
CDR3nt: TGTGCCAGCACAACTCCGATACCTAATGAAAAACTGTTTTTT

j_gene: TRBJ2-7
v_gene: TRBV5-1
d_gene: -
abundance: once
CDR3aa: CASSFGRPDSYEQYF
CDR3nt: TGCGCCAGCAGCTTCGGCAGGCCGGACTCCTACGAGCAGTACTTC

j_gene: TRBJ2-5
v_gene: TRBV29-1
d_gene: TRBD1
abundance: -
CDR3aa: CSVERDSPRWTQYF
CDR3nt: TGCAGCGTTGAAAGGGACAGCCCTAGGTGGACCCAGTACTTC

j_gene: TRBJ2-3
v_gene: TRBV5-1
d_gene: -
abundance: -
CDR3aa: CASSLSGGADGYF
CDR3nt: TGCGCCAGCAGCTTGTCTGGGGGGGCCGATGGGTATTTT

j_gene: TRBJ2-5
v_gene: TRBV3-1/TRBV3-2
d_gene: -
abundance: -
CDR3aa: CASSQPPGEETQYF
CDR3nt: TGTGCCAGCAGCCAACCTCCGGGGGAAGAGACCCAGTACTTC

j_gene: TRBJ2-3
v_gene: TRBV5-6
d_gene: TRBD2
abundance: -
CDR3aa: CASRGSGAPDTQYF
CDR3nt: TGTGCCAGCAGGGGTAGCGGGGCCCCCGATACGCAGTATTTT

j_gene: TRBJ1-2
v_gene: TRBV5-4
d_gene: -
abundance: -
CDR3aa: CASSLVWQGGSGYTF
CDR3nt: TGTGCCAGCAGCTTGGTCTGGCAGGGAGGAAGTGGCTACACCTTC

j_gene: TRBJ2-3
v_gene: TRBV7-2
d_gene: TRBD2
abundance: -
CDR3aa: CASSFTGTRSSTDTQYF
CDR3nt: TGTGCCAGCAGCTTCACCGGGACTAGATCTAGCACAGATACGCAGTATTTT

j_gene: TRBJ2-3
v_gene: TRBV6-2/TRBV6-3
d_gene: TRBD2
abundance: -
CDR3aa: CASSPSGGYTDTQYF
CDR3nt: TGTGCCAGCAGTCCCAGCGGGGGATACACAGATACGCAGTATTTT

j_gene: TRBJ2-2
v_gene: TRBV7-8
d_gene: -
abundance: few
CDR3aa: CASSPTGELFF
CDR3nt: TGTGCCAGCAGCCCTACCGGGGAGCTGTTTTTT

j_gene: TRBJ1-2
v_gene: TRBV7-3
d_gene: -
abundance: -
CDR3aa: CASSQWGRADYGYTF
CDR3nt: TGTGCCAGCAGCCAATGGGGGCGGGCCGACTATGGCTACACCTTC

j_gene: TRBJ2-6
v_gene: TRBV18
d_gene: TRBD1
abundance: -
CDR3aa: CASSQRTGSGANVLTF
CDR3nt: TGTGCCAGCTCACAACGGACAGGATCTGGGGCCAACGTCCTGACTTTC

j_gene: TRBJ2-1
v_gene: TRBV2
d_gene: TRBD2
abundance: once
CDR3aa: CASRWFGGGVDEQFF
CDR3nt: TGTGCCAGCAGATGGTTCGGGGGGGGCGTCGATGAGCAGTTCTTC

j_gene: TRBJ1-2
v_gene: TRBV7-3
d_gene: TRBD1
abundance: -
CDR3aa: CASSYRPGTGSLTF
CDR3nt: TGTGCCAGCAGCTACCGTCCCGGGACAGGTTCTCTCACCTTC

j_gene: TRBJ2-7
v_gene: TRBV13
d_gene: TRBD2
abundance: once
CDR3aa: CASSTGTSLSYEQYF
CDR3nt: TGTGCCAGCAGCACCGGGACTAGCCTCTCCTACGAGCAGTACTTC

j_gene: TRBJ2-3
v_gene: TRBV5-4
d_gene: TRBD2
abundance: -
CDR3aa: CASSADAGGPTDTQYF
CDR3nt: TGTGCCAGCAGCGCAGATGCGGGGGGGCCGACAGATACGCAGTATTTT

j_gene: TRBJ2-1
v_gene: TRBV11-3
d_gene: TRBD2
abundance: -
CDR3aa: CASSLGLAGGDEQFF
CDR3nt: TGTGCCAGCAGCCTCGGACTAGCGGGGGGGGATGAGCAGTTCTTC

j_gene: TRBJ1-1
v_gene: TRBV6-6
d_gene: -
abundance: -
CDR3aa: CASTLWGGPNTEAFF
CDR3nt: TGTGCCAGCACCCTGTGGGGGGGGCCGAACACTGAAGCTTTCTTT

j_gene: TRBJ2-5
v_gene: TRBV7-7
d_gene: TRBD2
abundance: -
CDR3aa: CASSLDAGGQETQYF
CDR3nt: TGTGCTAGCAGCTTAGATGCGGGGGGACAAGAGACCCAGTACTTC

j_gene: TRBJ1-4
v_gene: TRBV12-3/TRBV12-4
d_gene: -
abundance: -
CDR3aa: CASSSDLAGKLFF
CDR3nt: TGTGCCAGCAGTTCTGACCTCGCGGGAAAACTGTTTTTT

j_gene: TRBJ1-3
v_gene: TRBV7-9
d_gene: -
abundance: -
CDR3aa: CASRDRGTRNTIYF
CDR3nt: TGTGCCAGCCGCGATAGAGGCACCCGAAACACCATATATTTT

j_gene: TRBJ2-7
v_gene: TRBV14
d_gene: -
abundance: -
CDR3aa: CASSRYGTTNSYEQYF
CDR3nt: TGTGCCAGCAGCCGGTACGGGACAACCAACTCCTACGAGCAGTACTTC